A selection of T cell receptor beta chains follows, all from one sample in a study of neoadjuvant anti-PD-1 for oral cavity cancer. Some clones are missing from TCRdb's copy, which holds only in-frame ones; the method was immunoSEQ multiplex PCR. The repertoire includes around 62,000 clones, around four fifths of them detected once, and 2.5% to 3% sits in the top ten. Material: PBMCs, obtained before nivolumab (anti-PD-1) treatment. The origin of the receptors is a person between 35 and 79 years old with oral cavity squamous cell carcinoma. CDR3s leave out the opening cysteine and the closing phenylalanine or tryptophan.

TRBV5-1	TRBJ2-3	ASSLAGTLSGTQY
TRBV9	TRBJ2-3	ASSPRSSGGRDTQY
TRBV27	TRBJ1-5	ASSDRDVGRSAQH
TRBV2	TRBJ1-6	ASEGRKGNSPLH
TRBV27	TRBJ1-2	ASSPRVISNYGYT
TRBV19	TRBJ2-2	ASKPGLNTGELF
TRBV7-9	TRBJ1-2	ASSLETGTYGYT
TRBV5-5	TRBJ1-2	ASSTGGQGYT
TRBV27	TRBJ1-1	ASSFLTNTEAF
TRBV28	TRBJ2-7	ASSLSGPYEQY
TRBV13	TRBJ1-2	ASSYTGAPYGYT
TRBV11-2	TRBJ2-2	ASSLVKGQGNTGELF
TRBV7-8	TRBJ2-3	ASSQTTASTDTQY
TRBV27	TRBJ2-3	ASNERTGRTDTQY
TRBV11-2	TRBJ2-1	ASSSGLANEQF
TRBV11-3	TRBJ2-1	ASSLVRGHEQF
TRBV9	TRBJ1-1	ASSVGLGPNTEAF
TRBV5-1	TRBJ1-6	ASSPQGGTVLSTINSPLH
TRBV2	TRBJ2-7	ASRTISYEQY
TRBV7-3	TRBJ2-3	ASSLRGGSTDTQY
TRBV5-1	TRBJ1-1	ASSLDTAMNTEAF
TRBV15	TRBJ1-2	ATSRTPGREVYGYT
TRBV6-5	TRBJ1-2	ASATGRYGYT
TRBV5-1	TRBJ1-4	ASSFNPTNEKLF
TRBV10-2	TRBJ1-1	ASSETGGRTEAF
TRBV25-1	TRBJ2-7	ASSAGQGRSYEQY
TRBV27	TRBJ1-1	ASSLPTDGGAGTEAF
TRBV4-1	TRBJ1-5	ASSQTGGRSNQPQH
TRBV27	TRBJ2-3	ASTPRLRLAGSTDTQY
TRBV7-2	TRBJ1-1	ASSGHGPLLNTEAF
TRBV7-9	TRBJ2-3	ASSLRGGRVTQY
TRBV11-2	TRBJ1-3	ASSLVGDPGNTIY
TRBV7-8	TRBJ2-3	ASSLPGSDTQY
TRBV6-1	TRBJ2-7	ATRWREAYEQY
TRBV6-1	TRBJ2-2	ASTPGQPNTGELF
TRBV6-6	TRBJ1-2	ASSRDPYGYT
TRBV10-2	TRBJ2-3	ASSRLAGYTDTQY
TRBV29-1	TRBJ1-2	SAPTGGAYGYT
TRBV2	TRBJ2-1	ASTTGGIAGYNEQF
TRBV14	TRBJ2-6	ASSQVTGLANVLT
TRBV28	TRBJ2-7	ASSSAGGGSYEQY
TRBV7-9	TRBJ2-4	ASSRDRERHIQY
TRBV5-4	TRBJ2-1	ASSLGLAGGISYNEQF
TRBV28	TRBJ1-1	ASWDRNTEAF
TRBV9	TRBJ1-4	ASSVDRGGGEEKLF
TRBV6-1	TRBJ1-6	ASSEAQGFYNSPLH
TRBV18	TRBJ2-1	ASSPRTSGRAVYDEQF
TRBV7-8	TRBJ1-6	ASSLVGSGLNNSPLH
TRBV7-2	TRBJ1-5	ASSLVQGLTSNQPQH